This TCR beta chain derives from a study of CD8 T cells in ankylosing spondylitis. TCRdb analysed the 5' RACE reads with MiXCR anew, one entry per CDR3 protein. The repertoire consists of a few hundred thousand distinct CDR3 sequences, with about 10% occurring once and the leading ten covering roughly 6.8%. Per germline, CDR1 MRHNA and CDR2 SNTAGT. The CDR3 totals 11 residues. The germline V and J ends were trimmed by 7 bases and 6 bases, with 9 bases remaining between them. This clonotype was seen at least ten times. The sample consisted of blood, either unsorted or a sorted T cell fraction (not recorded which). The rearrangement uses TRBV6-4 and TRBJ1-1, with unresolved D. This sequence originates from a male donor with ankylosing spondylitis or in good health (not recorded which). CDR3 DNA sequence: TGTGCCAGCAAGAGGAGTGCTGAAGCTTTCTTT. Amino acids: CASKRSAEAFF.